This T cell receptor beta chain derives from a study of T cell responses to AZD1222 COVID-19 vaccine. Study outcomes and limitations: Repertoires were obtained solely post-peak T cell response. Females outnumbered males among donors, who were mostly white British; clonal diversity was possibly underestimated. Baseline testing showed seropositivity in only 6 or 7 AZD1222 recipients.

On this clone: Its antigen remains unknown.

The length of the CDR3 is 12 residues. V lost 4 bases, J lost 13 bases, and 11 bases lay in between. Germline CDR1 and CDR2: LGHDT and YNNKEL (reference sequence). Sequenced by immunoSEQ multiplex PCR; TCRdb stores in-frame clones only, minus some. Of over 150,000 clones in the sample, about 87% were seen once. The receptor's source is an adult in good health. This chain uses TRBV3-1 (or the pseudogene TRBV3-2) with TRBJ1-6, with D perhaps TRBD1 (6 bases). The starting material was peripheral blood, obtained on day 0 of AZD1222 vaccination. CDR3 DNA: TGTGCCAGCAGCCGGGGGCTAGGGCCCCTCCACTTT. This codes for CASSRGLGPLHF.